This T cell receptor beta chain was captured by sequencing in a study of OX40 agonist ivuxolimab in advanced cancers. Whole-study context: Patients were around 83% male with ages about 23 to 90, mean around 58.

CDR1 SGHRS and CDR2 YFSETQ come from the germline V gene. The CDR3 length is 14 residues. V lost 4 bases, J lost 6 bases, and 5 bases stayed unmatched. Findings and limits, study-wide: Blood T cells, both CD4+ and CD8+, expanded clonally by week 6 at 0.1 to 3.0 mg/kg.

Remarks on this clone: Its specificity is not known.

Produced via immunoSEQ multiplex PCR; TCRdb's table is partial and in-frame only. The table has 77,000 or so clones, around 82% seen once; the top ten hold about 5.4%. The sequences come from CD4+ or CD8+ T cells sorted from blood, collected in a trial of the OX40 agonist ivuxolimab. The chain combines TRBV5-1 with TRBJ1-5, with 9 bases lining up with TRBD1. This receptor was taken from an adult with an advanced solid tumor such as melanoma, head and neck, liver or kidney cancer. DNA of the CDR3: TGCGCCAGCAGCCTAGGGACAGGGACTCAGCCCCAGCATTTT. This encodes CASSLGTGTQPQHF.